This T cell receptor (beta chain) comes out of a study of blood T cell repertoires in COVID-19. Sequencing used immunoSEQ multiplex PCR; TCRdb keeps in-frame clones, though not all of them. The repertoire has about 80,000 clones, 88% of them found once; the top ten carry approximately 6.8%. The CDR3 sequence is 15 residues long. CDR1 and CDR2 (germline): MNHNY, SVGAGI (reference sequence). The ends were cut back, 6 bases at V and 8 bases at J, with 17 bases in the middle. The chain combines TRBV6-6 with TRBJ1-6; D possibly corresponds to TRBD1 (5 bases). Sequencing was performed on peripheral blood. The receptor was isolated from a woman of 80 years or more with acute or convalescent COVID-19. This CDR3 is CASRPLGREDSPLHF. DNA for the CDR3: TGTGCCAGCAGACCCCTGGGCAGGGAAGATTCACCCCTCCACTTT.